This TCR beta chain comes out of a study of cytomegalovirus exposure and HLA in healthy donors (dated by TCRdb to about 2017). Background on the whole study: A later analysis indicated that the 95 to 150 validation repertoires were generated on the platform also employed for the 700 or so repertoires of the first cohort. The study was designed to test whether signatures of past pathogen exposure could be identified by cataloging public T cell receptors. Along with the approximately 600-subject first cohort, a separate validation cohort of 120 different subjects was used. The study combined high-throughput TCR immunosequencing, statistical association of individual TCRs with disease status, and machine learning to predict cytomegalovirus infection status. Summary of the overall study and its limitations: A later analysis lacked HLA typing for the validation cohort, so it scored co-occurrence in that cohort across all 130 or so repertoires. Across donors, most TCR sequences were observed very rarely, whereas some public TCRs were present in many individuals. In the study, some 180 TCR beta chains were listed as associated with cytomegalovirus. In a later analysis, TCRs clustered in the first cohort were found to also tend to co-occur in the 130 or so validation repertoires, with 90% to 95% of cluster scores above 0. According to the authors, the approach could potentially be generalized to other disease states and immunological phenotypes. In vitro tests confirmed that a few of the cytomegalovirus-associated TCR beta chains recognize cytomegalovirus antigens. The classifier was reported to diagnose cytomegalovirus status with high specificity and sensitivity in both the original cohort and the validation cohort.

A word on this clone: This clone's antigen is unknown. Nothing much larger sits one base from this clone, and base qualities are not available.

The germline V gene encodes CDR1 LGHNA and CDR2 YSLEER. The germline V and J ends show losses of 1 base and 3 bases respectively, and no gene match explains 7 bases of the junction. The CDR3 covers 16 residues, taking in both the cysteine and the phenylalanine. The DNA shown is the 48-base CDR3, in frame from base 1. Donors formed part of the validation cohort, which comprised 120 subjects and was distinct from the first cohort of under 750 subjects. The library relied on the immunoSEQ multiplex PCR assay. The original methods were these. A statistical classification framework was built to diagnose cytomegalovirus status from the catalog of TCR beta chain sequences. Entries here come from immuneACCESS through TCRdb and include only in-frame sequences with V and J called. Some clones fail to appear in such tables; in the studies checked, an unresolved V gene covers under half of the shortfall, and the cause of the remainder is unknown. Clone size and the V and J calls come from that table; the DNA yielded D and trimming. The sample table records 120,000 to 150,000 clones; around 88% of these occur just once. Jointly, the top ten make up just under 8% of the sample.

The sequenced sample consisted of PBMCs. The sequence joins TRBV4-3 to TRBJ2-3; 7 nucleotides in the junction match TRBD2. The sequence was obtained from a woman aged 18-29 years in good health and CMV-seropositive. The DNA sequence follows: TGCGCCAGCAGCCAAGCGAAATTGGGGGGGACAGATACGCAGTATTTT. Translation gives CASSQAKLGGTDTQYF.